Included here is one TCR beta chain sequence, with context. Its antigen is not known. With a J-beta primer mix and a sample-barcoded 5' primer, a second PCR ran 7 to 11 cycles. Each cDNA molecule received a tag from a template-switch adaptor that had 12 random nucleotides. TCRdb reanalysed the 5' RACE reads using MiXCR and keeps one entry per CDR3 protein. The sample holds about 1.8 million distinct CDR3 sequences; approximately 50% are singletons and the top ten take approximately 2.1%. This entry comes from a study of blood T cells in healthy people across ages. Study-level findings and limits: Conclusively comparing naive with antigen-experienced cells was impossible with unsorted PBMCs. Naive CD4+ cells and diversity were both higher in long-lived donors than in aged donors.

V lost 6 bases to trimming and J lost 8 bases, with 12 bases between them. This CDR3 is built from 12 residues. Germline loops: CDR1 MNHEY, CDR2 SMNVEV (reference sequence). Donation came from healthy Caucasian individuals in Russia who were aged roughly 6 to 95. This receptor was obtained from a woman aged 40 to 50 in good health. The chain employs TRBV27 and TRBJ2-3; D might be TRBD1 (5 bases). The sample consisted of blood. The CDR3 here is CASRPTQGTQYF. The CDR3 DNA is TGTGCCAGCAGACCCACTCAGGGTACGCAGTATTTT.